What follows is one T cell receptor beta chain and its context. In the authors' methods: Reference gene primers were amplified, and this amplification served to estimate nucleated cell counts. This table comes from immunoSEQ multiplex PCR, and its TCRdb copy is limited to in-frame clones, with some not included. V, J and clone size were drawn from that table, and D and trimming were deduced from the DNA. The table lists about 130,000 clones, about 84% of them singletons. These data are taken from a study of blood T cell repertoires in COVID-19. In the study overall: Spain, Italy and the United States supplied samples that represented acute and convalescent COVID-19. Sample material is recorded as cDNA or gDNA derived from T cells, B-cell-depleted T cells, or PBMCs.

In germline, CDR1 is SGHRS, CDR2 YFSETQ. This CDR3 region has 14 residues. Trimming took off 0 bases at V and 8 bases at J, with 12 bases between the two ends. The sequence was collected from a human donor in a cohort sampled during active COVID-19. The chain recombines TRBV5-1 with TRBJ2-1; TRBD2 is a possible D gene (5 bases). Sequencing was performed on peripheral blood. CDR3 sequence: CASSLAVASYEQFF. The CDR3 DNA is TGCGCCAGCAGCTTGGCCGTCGCTAGCTATGAGCAGTTCTTC.